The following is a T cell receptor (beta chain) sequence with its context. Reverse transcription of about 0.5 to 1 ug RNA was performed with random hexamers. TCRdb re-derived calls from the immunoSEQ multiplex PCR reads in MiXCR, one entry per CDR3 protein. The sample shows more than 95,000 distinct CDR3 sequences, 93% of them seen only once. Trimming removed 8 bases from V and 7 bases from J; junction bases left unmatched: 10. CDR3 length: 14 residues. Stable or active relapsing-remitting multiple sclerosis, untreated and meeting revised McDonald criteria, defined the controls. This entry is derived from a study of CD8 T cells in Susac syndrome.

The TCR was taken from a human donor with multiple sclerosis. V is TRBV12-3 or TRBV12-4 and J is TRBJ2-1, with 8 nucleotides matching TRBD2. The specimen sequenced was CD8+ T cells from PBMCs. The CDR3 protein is CASVGPGGGNEQFF. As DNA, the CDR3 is TGTGCCAGCGTGGGGCCGGGAGGGGGGAATGAGCAGTTCTTC.